The 27 T cell receptor beta chains in this list originate from one sample, sequenced in a study of regulatory T cells in long-lasting Graves disease (dated by TCRdb to the early 2020s). Per the publication, the time point label means: newly diagnosed GD, antithyroid drugs for less than 3 months. For both TCR sequencing and RNA sequencing, RNA was extracted from PBMCs using TRIzol. The method behind the library was multiplex PCR. Sequencer: Illumina HiSeq 4000. To build TCR beta libraries, CDR3 regions were amplified by Arm-PCR using iRepertoire HTBI primers. Using fastp trimming at Q25 and MiXCR clonotype assembly, TCRdb reanalyzed the public sequencing data and kept in-frame beta chains. Each entry merges the rows of one CDR3 protein and shows their most common DNA and genes. Present in this sample are 350,000 to 550,000 distinct CDR3 sequences, more than 12% of which were seen just once. The ten biggest clones cover approximately 15% of the sample.

This same sample was also part of a study on T cells in Graves' hyperthyroidism and ophthalmopathy.

Sample: peripheral blood mononuclear cells (PBMCs), taken at new diagnosis, from a patient treated with antithyroid drugs. The receptors originated from a woman aged 25 to 39 with Graves disease. Donor details come from another sample of the same person, matched by shared clones.

The table lists this clonotype with many counts. This rearrangement joins TRBV18 to TRBJ2-5, with D possibly matching TRBD1 (6 bases). Germline CDR1 KGHSH, CDR2 LQKENI. V lost 8 bases to trimming and J lost 2 bases, with 18 bases between them. CDR3 length equals 15 residues. The CDR3 reads CASSPPRTAQETQYF. The CDR3 nucleotides read TGTGCCAGCAGCCCACCCCGGACAGCACAAGAGACCCAGTACTTC.

This clonotype was observed at least ten times. The chain has TRBV12-3 or TRBV12-4 and TRBJ1-5, with D possibly being TRBD1 (5 bases). The CDR3 has 14 residues. Trimming removed 2 bases from V and 4 bases from J, with 9 bases in between. The chain's CDR3 is CASSLIRENQPQHF. The CDR3 DNA follows: TGTGCCAGCAGTTTAATCAGGGAAAATCAGCCCCAGCATTTT.

This clonotype was observed at least ten times. The genes are TRBV7-3 and TRBJ1-1, with D uncertain. There are 12 residues in the CDR3. The V end lost 5 bases, the J end lost 4 bases, and 8 bases lay between the germline ends. CDR1 is SGHTA, CDR2 FQGTGA, per germline. CDR3 region: CASSADGTEAFF. CDR3 coding DNA: TGTGCCAGCAGCGCGGACGGCACTGAAGCTTTCTTT.

This clonotype was counted many times. The DNA is left out, because the CDR3 cannot be placed on it with certainty; the CDR3 is given as TCRdb lists it. V and J are TRBV28 and TRBJ2-7; whether TRBD2, the table's D call, matches the DNA was not checked. Germline CDR1 is MDHEN and CDR2 is SYDVKM. The CDR3 is 16 amino acids long, termini counted. This CDR3 reads CASSSSGLAMTYEQYF.

This clonotype showed up many times. This chain connects TRBV6-5 to TRBJ1-2; D is undetermined. This CDR3 has 12 residues. CDR1 MNHEY and CDR2 SVGAGI come from the germline V gene. Trimming pared 4 bases from V and 3 bases from J, leaving 6 bases between. CDR3 region: CASSWRDYGYTF. The CDR3 DNA reads TGTGCCAGCAGTTGGAGGGACTATGGCTACACCTTC.

The table lists this clonotype with a few counts. The chain uses TRBV14 and TRBJ2-1; 13 nucleotides align to TRBD2. Germline V gives CDR1 SGHDN, CDR2 FVKESK. V gave up 1 base and J gave up 15 bases; unmatched junction bases: 3. The CDR3 sequence is 13 residues long. The CDR3 sequence is CASSQGGLAGPFF. The DNA of the CDR3 is TGTGCCAGCAGCCAAGGGGGACTAGCGGGACCGTTCTTC. The entire variable domain, with the rest obtained from reference TRBV14 and TRBJ2-1, is as follows: EAGVTQFPSHSVIEKGQTVTLRCDPISGHDNLYWYRRVMGKEIKFLLHFVKESKQDESGMPNNRFLAERTGGTYSTLKVQPAELEDSGVYFCASSQGGLAGPFFGPGTRLTVL.

Only a few counts were recorded for this clonotype. The rearrangement links TRBV6-1 to TRBJ1-1, with a possible D match to TRBD1 (6 bases). Trimming cost V 6 bases and J 11 bases, with 19 bases left between them. The germline CDR1 and CDR2 sequences are MNHNS and SASEGT. The CDR3 spans 13 residues. CDR3 coding DNA: TGTGCCAGCAGGTTACAGGGACCTGACGGGGCTTTCTTT. Translating it yields CASRLQGPDGAFF.

This chain uses TRBV4-2 with TRBJ2-3; TRBD2 is a possible D gene (7 bases). Trimming removed 5 bases from V and 0 bases from J, with 18 bases in between. The CDR3 runs to 17 residues. Germline V gene lookup returns CDR1 LGHNA and CDR2 YNFKEQ. In DNA, the CDR3 is TGTGCCAGCAGCGCGAGAGACGGGGGGCCTAGCACAGATACGCAGTATTTT. Translating it yields CASSARDGGPSTDTQYF.

The rearrangement links TRBV20-1 to TRBJ2-1, with TRBD2 identical over 13 bases. The CDR3 runs 16 residues. Germline V gene sequence: CDR1 DFQATT, CDR2 SNEGSKA (reference sequence). V gave up 0 bases and J gave up 9 bases; unmatched junction bases: 8. This CDR3 reads CSARDLLAGGLGEQFF. DNA for the CDR3: TGCAGTGCTAGAGACCTACTAGCGGGAGGGCTGGGTGAGCAGTTCTTC.

The table lists this clonotype with a few counts. The chain couples TRBV20-1 to TRBJ1-2, with 7 positions matching TRBD1. V dropped 0 bases and J dropped 0; count of bases not matched to a gene: 7. The CDR3 consists of 16 residues. The germline CDR1 and CDR2 sequences are DFQATT and SNEGSKA (reference sequence). CDR3 bases: TGCAGTGCTAGAGATTTAACAGGGGAAGCTAACTATGGCTACACCTTC. Translating it yields CSARDLTGEANYGYTF.

This clonotype appeared many times. This chain links TRBV2 with TRBJ1-2; D remains ambiguous. CDR3 length: 11 residues. CDR1 and CDR2 (germline): SNHLY, FYNNEI. V was pared by 8 bases and J by 3 bases, with 7 bases between. For the CDR3, the DNA is TGTGCCAGCTACGGCTACTATGGCTACACCTTC. It encodes CASYGYYGYTF.

The CDR3, as DNA: TGTGCCAGCAGTCGCACAGGGGCCCGATCAGGAAACACCATATATTTT. Its translation: CASSRTGARSGNTIYF. The rearrangement links TRBV5-6 to TRBJ1-3; TRBD1 aligns across 7 bases. V was clipped by 5 bases and J by 4 bases; unmatched bases: 12. CDR3 length: 16 amino acids. Germline-derived CDR1 and CDR2 are SGHDT and YYEEEE. The whole variable domain, filled in from reference TRBV5-6 and TRBJ1-3, reads DAGVTQSPTHLIKTRGQQVTLRCSPKSGHDTVSWYQQALGQGPQFIFQYYEEEERQRGNFPDRFSGHQFPNYSSELNVNALLLGDSALYLCASSRTGARSGNTIYFGEGSWLTVV.

The chain employs TRBV9 and TRBJ2-5; D gene unclear. The germline V and J ends were trimmed by 5 bases and 5 bases, with 16 bases remaining between them. CDR3 size: 14 residues. In germline, CDR1 is SGDLS, CDR2 YYNGEE. This CDR3 reads CASSPSWAGETQYF. DNA of the CDR3: TGTGCCAGCAGTCCATCGTGGGCAGGTGAGACCCAGTACTTC.

Concerning this clonotype: Being one base from a much bigger clone, this may be a read error. The chain has TRBV27 and TRBJ2-1; 9 bases are shared with TRBD1. CDR1 and CDR2 (germline): MNHEY, SMNVEV (reference sequence). J lost 10 bases, V lost 6 bases, and 13 bases had no gene match. CDR3 length: 15 amino acids. This CDR3 is CASSPRDRAVNEQFF. The CDR3 DNA sequence: TGTGCCAGCAGCCCCCGGGACAGGGCCGTCAACGAGCAGTTCTTC.

This clonotype was seen at least ten times. This chain links TRBV20-1 with TRBJ2-1; TRBD2 agrees at 10 bases. CDR3 length equals 13 residues. Germline assignment: CDR1 DFQATT and CDR2 SNEGSKA (reference sequence). J lost 11 bases, V lost 3 bases, and 7 bases had no gene match. CDR3 protein: CSASSSGSDKQFF. The CDR3 bases are TGCAGTGCTAGCTCTAGCGGGAGTGATAAGCAGTTCTTC.

Details on this clonotype: A much larger clone differs by one base, so this may be a read error. J is TRBJ2-7 and V is TRBV20-1; 13 bases fit TRBD2. Germline CDR1 DFQATT, CDR2 SNEGSKA (reference sequence). The V and J ends lost 7 bases and 7 bases, in that order; junction bases with no gene match: 7. The CDR3 is made up of 13 amino acids. The CDR3 loop reads CSVGTSGNIEQYF. The CDR3 coding sequence is TGCAGTGTCGGGACTAGCGGGAATATTGAGCAGTACTTC.

In this sample, this clonotype turned up many times. The chain joins TRBV5-1 to TRBJ2-3, with a tentative D call TRBD2 (6 bases). From germline, CDR1 is SGHRS and CDR2 YFSETQ. V was trimmed by 2 bases and J by 0 bases, leaving 10 bases between them. The CDR3 length is 15 residues. CDR3 residues: CASSFTSTSTDTQYF. CDR3 DNA sequence: TGCGCCAGCAGCTTTACTAGCACTAGCACAGATACGCAGTATTTT.

This clonotype was observed a few times. The chain employs TRBV5-1 and TRBJ2-7; 9 bases line up with TRBD1. The trim removed 4 bases at V and 2 bases at J, leaving 7 bases unmatched. The CDR3 covers 15 residues. Germline CDR1 SGHRS, CDR2 YFSETQ. The DNA for the CDR3 is TGCGCCAGCAGCAGCGAAGGGACAGGGCCCTACGAGCAGTACTTC. Its protein is CASSSEGTGPYEQYF.

The chain is built from TRBV10-2 and TRBJ2-6, with D perhaps TRBD1 or TRBD2 (6 bases each). The V gene lost 7 bases and the J gene lost 0 bases, with 13 bases spanning the gap. Germline V gene lookup returns CDR1 WSHSY and CDR2 SAAADI. The CDR3 contains 16 residues. CDR3 amino acids: CASNKGGASGANVLTF. The CDR3 nucleotides read TGCGCCAGCAACAAGGGGGGCGCCTCTGGGGCCAACGTCCTGACTTTC.

This clonotype was detected a few times. The gene calls are TRBV20-1 and TRBJ2-5; D is ambiguous. The germline CDR1 and CDR2 sequences are DFQATT and SNEGSKA (reference sequence). Between the trimmed V and J ends, which lost 6 bases and 4 bases, there was a span of 15 bases. The CDR3 has 13 amino acids. CDR3 amino acids: CSAPTENVETQYF. CDR3 nucleotide sequence: TGCAGTGCCCCGACGGAGAACGTAGAGACCCAGTACTTC.

This clonotype was found many times. The rearrangement links TRBV11-2 to TRBJ2-2, with 10 positions matching TRBD1. Per the germline V gene, CDR1 is SGHAT and CDR2 is FQNNGV. The trim removed 6 bases at V and 5 bases at J, leaving 12 bases unmatched. CDR3 length: 17 amino acids. The CDR3 loop reads CASRPRSGQGRTGELFF. DNA for the CDR3: TGTGCCAGCAGACCTAGGTCGGGACAGGGGCGGACCGGGGAGCTGTTTTTT.

The chain links TRBV19 to TRBJ1-5; 9 bases agree with TRBD1. V shed 6 bases, J shed 0 bases, and the junction held 6 bases outside the gene matches. Germline V gives CDR1 LNHDA, CDR2 SQIVND (reference sequence). The CDR3 covers 16 residues. For the CDR3, the DNA is TGTGCCAGTAGCCGGGACAGGGCTTCTAGCAATCAGCCCCAGCATTTT. This encodes CASSRDRASSNQPQHF.

This rearrangement joins TRBV4-2 to TRBJ2-7; 8 nucleotides line up with TRBD2. The germline V gene encodes CDR1 LGHNA and CDR2 YNFKEQ. With 1 base clipped from V and 3 bases from J, the junction kept 2 bases outside the gene matches. This CDR3 has 14 residues. The CDR3 sequence is CASSQGSGSYEQYF. DNA of the CDR3: TGTGCCAGCAGCCAAGGGAGCGGGAGCTACGAGCAGTACTTC.

The V gene is TRBV19, the J gene TRBJ2-2; 7 bases align to TRBD2. Trimming removed 4 bases from V and 4 bases from J; junction bases left unmatched: 6. Germline V CDR1 and CDR2: LNHDA, SQIVND (reference sequence). CDR3 length: 15 amino acids. The CDR3 sequence: CASSTLTSATGELFF. CDR3 coding DNA: TGTGCCAGTAGTACCCTCACTAGCGCCACCGGGGAGCTGTTTTTT.

This chain joins TRBV29-1 and TRBJ2-1; TRBD2 agrees at 13 bases. Losses at the gene ends were 3 bases for V and 3 bases for J; bases not matched to a gene: 8. The CDR3 spans 17 residues. From germline, CDR1 is SQVTM and CDR2 ANQGSEA. The CDR3: CSVETSGRLLVYNEQFF. The DNA for the CDR3 is TGCAGCGTTGAGACTAGCGGGAGGTTATTGGTCTACAATGAGCAGTTCTTC.

The gene calls are TRBV20-1 and TRBJ1-6, with D unresolved. The CDR3 has 12 residues. Germline values: CDR1 DFQATT, CDR2 SNEGSKA (reference sequence). V lost 0 bases and J lost 8, with 5 bases in between. The CDR3 region has the DNA TGCAGTGCTAGAGAGGTAGATTCACCCCTCCACTTT. Translated: CSAREVDSPLHF.

This clonotype was seen many times. This rearrangement joins TRBV30 to TRBJ1-2; the D is unclear. Trimming shortened V by 1 base and J by 10 bases, and 10 bases separated the two germline ends. Germline lookup yields CDR1 GTSNPN and CDR2 SVGIG (reference sequence). CDR3 size: 11 residues. This CDR3 is CAWSGGVHYTF. In DNA, the CDR3 is TGTGCCTGGAGTGGGGGAGTCCACTACACCTTC.